This T cell receptor beta chain was found in a study of beta chain features in type 1 diabetes. This CDR3 region has 12 residues. Germline-derived CDR1 and CDR2 are SQVTM and ANQGSEA. Trimming removed 6 bases at V and 4 bases at J, with 12 bases between. Whole-study findings and limits: Patients with Type 1 diabetes showed moderately but significantly shorter TCRB CDR3s in all four CD4+ subsets. The naive, central memory and Treg TCRB repertoires showed an apparent similarity that was greater among patients than among healthy donors.

Isolated RNA was reverse transcribed in full, so expressed TCRB transcripts were sequenced. Read counts averaged roughly 3.5 million for samples of naive, central memory and regulatory T cells. Libraries were prepared by immunoSEQ multiplex PCR; TCRdb keeps only in-frame clonotypes and omits some of them. The sample has over 200,000 clones, around 9.9% seen once. A sort by CD45RO/CCR7/CD25/CD127/CD95/CD27 yielded CD4+ naive, central memory, regulatory and stem cell-like memory cells. Once sorted, every population was more than 95% pure. On this clone: No antigen is known for it.

The sequence came from a man aged 25 to 45 with type 1 diabetes. The gene calls are TRBV29-1 and TRBJ1-1; D call uncertain. The sequenced sample was naive CD4+ T cells from blood. DNA for the CDR3: TGCAGCGTAGGACGGGGAACCACTGAAGCTTTCTTT. As protein: CSVGRGTTEAFF.